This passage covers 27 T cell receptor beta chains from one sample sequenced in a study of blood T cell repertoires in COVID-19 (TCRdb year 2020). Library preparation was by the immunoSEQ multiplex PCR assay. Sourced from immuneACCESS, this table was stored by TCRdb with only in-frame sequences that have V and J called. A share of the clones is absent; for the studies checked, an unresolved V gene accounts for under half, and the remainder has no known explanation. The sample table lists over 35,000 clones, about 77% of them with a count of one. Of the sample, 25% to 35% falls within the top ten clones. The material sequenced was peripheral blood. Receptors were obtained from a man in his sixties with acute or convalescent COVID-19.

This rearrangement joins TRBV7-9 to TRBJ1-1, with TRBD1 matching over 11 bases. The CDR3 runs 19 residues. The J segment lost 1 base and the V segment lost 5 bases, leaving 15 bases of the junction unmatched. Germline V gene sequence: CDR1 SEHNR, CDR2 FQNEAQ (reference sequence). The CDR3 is CASSTQTKDRGHWNTEAFF. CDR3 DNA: TGTGCCAGCAGCACACAAACTAAGGACAGGGGGCATTGGAACACTGAAGCTTTCTTT.

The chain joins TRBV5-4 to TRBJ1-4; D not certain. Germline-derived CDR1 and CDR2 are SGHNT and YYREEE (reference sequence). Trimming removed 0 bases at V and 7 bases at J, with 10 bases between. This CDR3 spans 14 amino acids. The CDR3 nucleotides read TGTGCCAGCAGCTTGGCCCAGGTACCTGAAAAACTGTTTTTT. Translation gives CASSLAQVPEKLFF. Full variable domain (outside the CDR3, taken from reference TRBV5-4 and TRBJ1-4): ETGVTQSPTHLIKTRGQQVTLRCSSQSGHNTVSWYQQALGQGPQFIFQYYREEENGRGNFPPRFSGLQFPNYSSELNVNALELDDSALYLCASSLAQVPEKLFFGSGTQLSVL.

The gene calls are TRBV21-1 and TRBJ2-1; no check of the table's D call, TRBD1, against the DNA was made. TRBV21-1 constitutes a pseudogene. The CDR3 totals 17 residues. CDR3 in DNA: TGTGCCAGCAGCAATCTCGTGGGGCTGAGCTCCTACAATGAGCAGTTCTTC. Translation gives CASSNLVGLSSYNEQFF.

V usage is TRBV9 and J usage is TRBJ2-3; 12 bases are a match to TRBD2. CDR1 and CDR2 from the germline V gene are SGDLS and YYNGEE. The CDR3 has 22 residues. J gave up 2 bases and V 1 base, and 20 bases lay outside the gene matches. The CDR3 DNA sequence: TGTGCCAGCAGCGTATCTAGCGGGAGGGCCTTTGTTGGGGCGAGGAACACAGATACGCAGTATTTT. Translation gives CASSVSSGRAFVGARNTDTQYF.

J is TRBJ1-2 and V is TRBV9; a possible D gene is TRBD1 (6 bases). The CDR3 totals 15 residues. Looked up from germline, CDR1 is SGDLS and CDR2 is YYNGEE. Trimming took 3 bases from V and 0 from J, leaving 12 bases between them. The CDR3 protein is CASSAQGLSNYGYTF. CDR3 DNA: TGTGCCAGCAGCGCCCAGGGGCTTTCTAACTATGGCTACACCTTC. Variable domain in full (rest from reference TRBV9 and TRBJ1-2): DSGVTQTPKHLITATGQRVTLRCSPRSGDLSVYWYQQSLDQGLQFLIQYYNGEERAKGNILERFSAQQFPDLHSELNLSSLELGDSALYFCASSAQGLSNYGYTFGSGTRLTVV.

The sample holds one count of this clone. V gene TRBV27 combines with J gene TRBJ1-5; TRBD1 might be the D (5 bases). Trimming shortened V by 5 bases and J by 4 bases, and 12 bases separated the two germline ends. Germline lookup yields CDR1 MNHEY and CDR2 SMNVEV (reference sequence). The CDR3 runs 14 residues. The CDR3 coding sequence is TGTGCCAGCAGTGCCCAGGGTGGTAATCAGCCCCAGCATTTT. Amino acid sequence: CASSAQGGNQPQHF.

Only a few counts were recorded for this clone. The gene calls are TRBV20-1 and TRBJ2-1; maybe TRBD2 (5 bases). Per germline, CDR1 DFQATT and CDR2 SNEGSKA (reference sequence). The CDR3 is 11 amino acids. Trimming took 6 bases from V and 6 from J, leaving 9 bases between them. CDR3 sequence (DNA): TGCAGTGCCACCACTAGCAATGAGCAGTTCTTC. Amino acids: CSATTSNEQFF.

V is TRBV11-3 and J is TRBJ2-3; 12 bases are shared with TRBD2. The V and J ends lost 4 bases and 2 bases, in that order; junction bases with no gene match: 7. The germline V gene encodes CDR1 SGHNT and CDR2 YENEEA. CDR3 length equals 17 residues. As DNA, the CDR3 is TGTGCCAGCAGCTGGCGGACTAGCGGGGCCGTCACAGATACGCAGTATTTT. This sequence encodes CASSWRTSGAVTDTQYF.

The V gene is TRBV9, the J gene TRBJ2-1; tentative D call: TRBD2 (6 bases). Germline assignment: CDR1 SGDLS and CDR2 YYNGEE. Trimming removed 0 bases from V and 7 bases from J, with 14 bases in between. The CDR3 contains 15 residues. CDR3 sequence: CASSVAPGVGNEQFF. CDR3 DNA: TGTGCCAGCAGCGTAGCACCGGGGGTGGGGAATGAGCAGTTCTTC.

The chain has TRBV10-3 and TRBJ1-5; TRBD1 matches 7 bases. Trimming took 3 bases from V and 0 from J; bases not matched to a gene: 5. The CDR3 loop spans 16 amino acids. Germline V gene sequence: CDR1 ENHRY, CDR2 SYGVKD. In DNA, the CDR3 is TGTGCCATCAGTGATAAGGGGGCGGATAGCAATCAGCCCCAGCATTTT. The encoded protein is CAISDKGADSNQPQHF.

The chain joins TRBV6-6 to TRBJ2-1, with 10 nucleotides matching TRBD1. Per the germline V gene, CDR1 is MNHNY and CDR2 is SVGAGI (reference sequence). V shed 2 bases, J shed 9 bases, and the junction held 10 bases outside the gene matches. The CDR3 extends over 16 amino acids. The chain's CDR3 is CASSYRQGAFDPEQFF. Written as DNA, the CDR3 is TGTGCCAGCAGTTACCGACAGGGGGCGTTTGATCCTGAGCAGTTCTTC.

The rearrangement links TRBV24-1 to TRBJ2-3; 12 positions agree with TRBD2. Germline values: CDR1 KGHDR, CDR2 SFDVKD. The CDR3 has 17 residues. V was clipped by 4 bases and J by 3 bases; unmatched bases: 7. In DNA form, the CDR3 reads TGTGCCACCAGTGACCCCGGACTAGCGGGGTATACAGATACGCAGTATTTT. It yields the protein CATSDPGLAGYTDTQYF.

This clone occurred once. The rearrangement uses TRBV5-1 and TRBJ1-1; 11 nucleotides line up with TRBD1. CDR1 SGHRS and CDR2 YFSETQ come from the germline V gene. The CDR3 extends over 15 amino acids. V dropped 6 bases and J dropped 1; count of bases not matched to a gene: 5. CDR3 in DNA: TGCGCCAGCACCACAGGACAGGGGGCGAACACTGAAGCTTTCTTT. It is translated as CASTTGQGANTEAFF.

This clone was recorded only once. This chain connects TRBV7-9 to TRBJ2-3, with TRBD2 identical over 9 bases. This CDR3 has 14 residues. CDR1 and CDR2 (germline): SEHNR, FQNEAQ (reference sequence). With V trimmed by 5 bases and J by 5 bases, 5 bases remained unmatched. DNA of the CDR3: TGTGCCAGCAGCGTCGTAGCGGGAGTAGATACGCAGTATTTT. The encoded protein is CASSVVAGVDTQYF.

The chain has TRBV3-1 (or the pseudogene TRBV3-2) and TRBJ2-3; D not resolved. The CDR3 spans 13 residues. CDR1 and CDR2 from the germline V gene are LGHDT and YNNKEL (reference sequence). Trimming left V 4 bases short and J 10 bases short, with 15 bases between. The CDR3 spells CASSLGPAGSQYF. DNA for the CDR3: TGTGCCAGCAGCCTGGGCCCCGCCGGATCGCAGTATTTT.

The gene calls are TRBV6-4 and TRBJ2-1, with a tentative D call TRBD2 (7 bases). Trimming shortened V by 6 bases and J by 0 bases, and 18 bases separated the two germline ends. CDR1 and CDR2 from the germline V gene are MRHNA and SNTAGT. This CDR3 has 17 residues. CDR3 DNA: TGTGCCAGCAGCGACAACCTAGGGGGGGTCTCCTACAATGAGCAGTTCTTC. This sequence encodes CASSDNLGGVSYNEQFF.

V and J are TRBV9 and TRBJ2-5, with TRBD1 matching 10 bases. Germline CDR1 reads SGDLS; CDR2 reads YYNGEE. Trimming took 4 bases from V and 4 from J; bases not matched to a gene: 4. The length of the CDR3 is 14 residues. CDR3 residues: CASSPRTGGETQYF. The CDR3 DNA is TGTGCCAGCAGCCCCCGGACAGGGGGAGAGACCCAGTACTTC.

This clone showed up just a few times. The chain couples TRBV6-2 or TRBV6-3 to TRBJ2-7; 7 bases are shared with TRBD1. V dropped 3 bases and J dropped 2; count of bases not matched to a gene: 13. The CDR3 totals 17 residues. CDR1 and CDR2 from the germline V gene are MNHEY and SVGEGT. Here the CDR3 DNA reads TGTGCCAGCAGTTATCGGGGACAGCGTTTTTTTCCCTACGAGCAGTACTTC. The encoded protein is CASSYRGQRFFPYEQYF.

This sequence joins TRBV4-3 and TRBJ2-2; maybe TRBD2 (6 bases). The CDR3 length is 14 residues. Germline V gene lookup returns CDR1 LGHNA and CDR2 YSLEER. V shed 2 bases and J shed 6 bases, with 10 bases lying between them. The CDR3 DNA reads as TGCGCCAGCAGCCAACGACTAGGATCCGGGGAGCTGTTTTTT. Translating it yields CASSQRLGSGELFF.

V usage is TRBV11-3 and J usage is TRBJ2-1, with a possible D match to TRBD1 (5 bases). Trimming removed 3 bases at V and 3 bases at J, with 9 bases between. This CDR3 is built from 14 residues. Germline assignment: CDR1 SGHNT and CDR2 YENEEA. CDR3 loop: CASSLAGFYNEQFF. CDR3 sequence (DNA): TGTGCCAGCAGCTTGGCAGGGTTCTACAATGAGCAGTTCTTC.

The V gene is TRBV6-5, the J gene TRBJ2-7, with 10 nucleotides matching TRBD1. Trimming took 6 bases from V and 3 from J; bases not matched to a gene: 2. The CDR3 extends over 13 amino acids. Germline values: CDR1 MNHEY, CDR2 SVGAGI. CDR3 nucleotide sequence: TGTGCCAGCAGCCGGGACAGGGGCTACGAGCAGTACTTC. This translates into CASSRDRGYEQYF.

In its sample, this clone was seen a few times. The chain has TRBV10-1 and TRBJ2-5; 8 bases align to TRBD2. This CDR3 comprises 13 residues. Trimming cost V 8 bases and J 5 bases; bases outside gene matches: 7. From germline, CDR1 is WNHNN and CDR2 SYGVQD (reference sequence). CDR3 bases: TGCGCCAGCCGTAGCGGGATTGGGGAGACCCAGTACTTC. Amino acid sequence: CASRSGIGETQYF.

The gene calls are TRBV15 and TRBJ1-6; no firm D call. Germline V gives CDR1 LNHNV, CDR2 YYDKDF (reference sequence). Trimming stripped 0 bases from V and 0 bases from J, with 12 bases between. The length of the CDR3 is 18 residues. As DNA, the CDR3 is TGTGCCACCAGCAGAGAAACCTTGAGGAGCTCCTATAATTCACCCCTCCACTTT. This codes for CATSRETLRSSYNSPLHF.

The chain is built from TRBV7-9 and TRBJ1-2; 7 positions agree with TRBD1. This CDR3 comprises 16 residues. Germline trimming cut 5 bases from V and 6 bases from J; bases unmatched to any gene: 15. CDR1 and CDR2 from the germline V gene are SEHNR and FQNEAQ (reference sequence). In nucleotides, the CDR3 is TGTGCCAGCAGCCTCCCCGAAAACAGGGGATCAAATGGCTACACCTTC. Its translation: CASSLPENRGSNGYTF.

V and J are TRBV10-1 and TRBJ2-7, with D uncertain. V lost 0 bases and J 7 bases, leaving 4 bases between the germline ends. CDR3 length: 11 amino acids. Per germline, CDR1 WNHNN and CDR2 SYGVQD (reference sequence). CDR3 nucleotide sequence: TGCGCCAGCAGTGAGTCTGAGGAGCAGTACTTC. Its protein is CASSESEEQYF.

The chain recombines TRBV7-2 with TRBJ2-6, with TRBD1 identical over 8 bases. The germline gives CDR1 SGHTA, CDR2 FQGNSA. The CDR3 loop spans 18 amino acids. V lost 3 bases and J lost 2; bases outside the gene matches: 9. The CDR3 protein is CASSFLGQGQPGANVLTF. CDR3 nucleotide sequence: TGTGCCAGCAGCTTTCTAGGACAGGGCCAACCTGGGGCCAACGTCCTGACTTTC.

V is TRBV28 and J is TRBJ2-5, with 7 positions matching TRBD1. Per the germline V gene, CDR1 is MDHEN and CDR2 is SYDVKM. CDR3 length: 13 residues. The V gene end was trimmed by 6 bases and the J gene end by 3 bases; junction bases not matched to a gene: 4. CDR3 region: CASRRQGEETQYF. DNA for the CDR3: TGTGCCAGCAGACGACAGGGAGAAGAGACCCAGTACTTC.